A single sample gave rise to the 22 T cell receptor beta chains below, sequenced in a study of blood T cell repertoires in COVID-19. The table came from immunoSEQ multiplex PCR; TCRdb's copy has only in-frame clones and leaves some out. The repertoire holds some 260,000 clones, approximately 91% seen once, with approximately 2.2% in the top ten. The material sequenced was peripheral blood. The origin of the receptors is a woman aged 35 to 49 who had recovered from COVID-19.

This clone was counted once. The chain carries TRBV4-3 and TRBJ1-3; D uncertain. This CDR3 region has 17 residues. Between the trimmed V and J ends, which lost 0 bases and 0 bases, there was a span of 12 bases. Germline V gives CDR1 LGHNA, CDR2 YSLEER. The CDR3 loop is CASSQDTPAGSGNTIYF. CDR3 in DNA: TGCGCCAGCAGCCAAGATACCCCCGCCGGCTCTGGAAACACCATATATTTT.

The CDR3 spells CSVVLNSRGTGELFF. CDR3 nucleotide sequence: TGCAGCGTTGTGTTGAACTCTAGAGGCACCGGGGAGCTGTTTTTT. This sequence joins TRBV29-1 and TRBJ2-2, with unresolved D. CDR3 length equals 15 residues. The germline CDR1 and CDR2 sequences are SQVTM and ANQGSEA. V was cut by 4 bases and J by 4 bases, with 16 bases left in between.

The V call is TRBV13, the J call TRBJ2-5, with TRBD2 identical over 9 bases. The CDR3 runs to 15 residues. Germline V CDR1 and CDR2: PRHDT, FYEKMQ (reference sequence). V lost 5 bases, J lost 5 bases, and 9 bases stayed unmatched. The CDR3 DNA reads as TGTGCCAGCAGCCACCCGGCTAGCGGGATGGAGACCCAGTACTTC. Translated, it gives CASSHPASGMETQYF.

The rearrangement links TRBV11-3 to TRBJ2-5; TRBD2 aligns across 9 bases. V gave up 5 bases and J gave up 7 bases; unmatched junction bases: 11. CDR1 and CDR2 (germline): SGHNT, YENEEA. There are 15 residues in the CDR3. CDR3 DNA sequence: TGTGCCAGCAGCCAATCCGGGACTAGCTTTGGGACCCAGTACTTC. This translates into CASSQSGTSFGTQYF. Combining the CDR3 with reference TRBV11-3 and TRBJ2-5 gives the whole variable domain EAGVVQSPRYKIIEKKQPVAFWCNPISGHNTLYWYLQNLGQGPELLIRYENEEAVDDSQLPKDRFSAERLKGVDSTLKIQPAELGDSAVYLCASSQSGTSFGTQYFGPGTRLLVL.

V gene TRBV4-1 combines with J gene TRBJ1-4, with TRBD1 matching 10 bases. The germline V gene has CDR1 MGHRA and CDR2 YSYEKL. The length of the CDR3 is 19 residues. V was pared by 4 bases and J by 0 bases, with 11 bases of the junction left unmatched. Here the CDR3 DNA reads TGCGCCAGCAGCCTAACCGGGACAGGGGTCCTTCCAACTAATGAAAAACTGTTTTTT. Its translation is CASSLTGTGVLPTNEKLFF.

This chain uses TRBV6-2 or TRBV6-3 with TRBJ2-7; no clear D gene. The V end lost 3 bases, the J end lost 6 bases, and 12 bases lay between the germline ends. CDR1 is MNHEY and CDR2 is SVGEGT in the germline V gene. The CDR3 loop spans 13 amino acids. In DNA, the CDR3 is TGTGCCAGCAGTTATAAGATAACCAGCGAGCAGTACTTC. Protein sequence: CASSYKITSEQYF.

The CDR3, as DNA: TGTGCCAGTAGTCCCTCCCGGGCGGGGCCCAAGGAGGGCTACACCTTC. Protein product: CASSPSRAGPKEGYTF. The chain joins TRBV19 to TRBJ1-2, with D maybe TRBD1 (5 bases). CDR3 size: 16 residues. V lost 5 bases, J lost 8 bases, and 24 bases lay in between. CDR1 and CDR2 (germline): LNHDA, SQIVND (reference sequence).

The rearrangement links TRBV7-2 to TRBJ1-1; 8 nucleotides match TRBD1. The trim removed 5 bases at V and 0 bases at J, leaving 5 bases unmatched. CDR1 and CDR2 (germline): SGHTA, FQGNSA. The CDR3 length is 15 residues. Here the CDR3 reads CASSTPTGVNTEAFF. The DNA of the CDR3 is TGTGCCAGCAGCACCCCGACAGGGGTGAACACTGAAGCTTTCTTT.

The V call is TRBV7-6, the J call TRBJ2-7, with 9 bases matching TRBD2. V lost 1 base and J lost 9; bases outside the gene matches: 4. CDR1 and CDR2 from the germline V gene are SGHVS and FNYEAQ. CDR3 length: 13 residues. The CDR3 reads CASSLGSSGTQYF. The DNA for the CDR3 is TGTGCCAGCAGCTTAGGATCTAGCGGGACGCAGTACTTC.

For this clone: One junction end does not reproduce the germline sequence, and a read error may be involved. The chain's CDR3 is CASSPPDRDKETQYF. CDR3 nucleotide sequence: TGTGCCAGCTCCCCACCCGACAGGGACAAAGAGACCCAGTACTTC. This chain uses TRBV18 with TRBJ2-5; 7 bases are shared with TRBD1. The CDR3 runs 15 residues. The germline V gene encodes CDR1 KGHSH and CDR2 LQKENI.

The chain links TRBV30 to TRBJ1-3, with D maybe TRBD1 (5 bases). Trimming removed 0 bases at V and 0 bases at J, with 12 bases between. The CDR3 extends over 16 amino acids. CDR1 is GTSNPN, CDR2 SVGIG, per germline (reference sequence). CDR3: CAWSVGGARSGNTIYF. CDR3 DNA sequence: TGTGCCTGGAGTGTAGGAGGGGCGCGCTCTGGAAACACCATATATTTT.

V usage is TRBV30 and J usage is TRBJ2-1, with 8 bases matching TRBD1. The CDR3 consists of 14 residues. Germline CDR1 reads GTSNPN; CDR2 reads SVGIG (reference sequence). The V gene end was trimmed by 5 bases and the J gene end by 4 bases; junction bases not matched to a gene: 7. The CDR3 spells CAWESRDRYNEQFF. For the CDR3, the DNA is TGTGCCTGGGAATCCCGGGACAGGTACAATGAGCAGTTCTTC.

This clone was recorded a few times. The V call is TRBV7-8, the J call TRBJ1-1; D possibly corresponds to TRBD1 (5 bases). This CDR3 is 15 amino acids long. With 4 bases removed from V and 2 bases from J, the gap between germline ends came to 14 bases. CDR1 is SGHVS, CDR2 FQNEAQ, per germline. The CDR3 spells CASSSTFDRNTEAFF. The CDR3 DNA reads as TGTGCCAGCAGCTCCACCTTTGACAGAAACACTGAAGCTTTCTTT.

The chain combines TRBV19 with TRBJ1-3, with D hard to call. The CDR3 sequence is 17 residues long. CDR1 and CDR2 from the germline V gene are LNHDA and SQIVND (reference sequence). Trimming pared 3 bases from V and 0 bases from J, leaving 15 bases between. The CDR3 here is CASSMYSAADSGNTIYF. The CDR3 DNA reads TGTGCCAGTAGTATGTATTCAGCGGCAGACTCTGGAAACACCATATATTTT.

The chain combines TRBV7-2 with TRBJ2-7; TRBD1 matches 10 bases. The CDR3 has 13 residues. Germline V CDR1 and CDR2: SGHTA, FQGNSA. Trimming cost V 6 bases and J 5 bases; bases outside gene matches: 4. The CDR3 nucleotides read TGTGCCAGCAGTTATGGGACAGGGGACGAGCAGTACTTC. Its protein is CASSYGTGDEQYF.

V and J are TRBV6-1 and TRBJ1-4; 9 bases are shared with TRBD1. This CDR3 is built from 17 residues. Germline V gene data show CDR1 as MNHNS and CDR2 as SASEGT. With V trimmed by 3 bases and J by 4 bases, 9 bases remained unmatched. As DNA, the CDR3 is TGTGCCAGCAGTGACAGACCTGGACAGGGGAGTAATGAAAAACTGTTTTTT. Protein product: CASSDRPGQGSNEKLFF.

The chain carries TRBV3-1 (or the pseudogene TRBV3-2) and TRBJ2-2, with 10 bases aligning to TRBD1. Germline V gene lookup returns CDR1 LGHDT and CDR2 YNNKEL (reference sequence). The CDR3 sequence is 15 residues long. V lost 6 bases to trimming and J lost 3 bases; unmatched junction nucleotides: 4. Here the CDR3 reads CASRRQGADTGELFF. In DNA, the CDR3 is TGTGCCAGCAGGAGACAGGGGGCTGACACCGGGGAGCTGTTTTTT.

The chain links TRBV27 to TRBJ1-2, with 12 bases matching TRBD1. The CDR3 runs to 15 residues. The trim removed 4 bases at V and 10 bases at J, leaving 10 bases unmatched. Per germline, CDR1 MNHEY and CDR2 SMNVEV (reference sequence). The CDR3 loop reads CASSSLGTGGADYTF. The DNA of the CDR3 is TGTGCCAGCAGTTCGCTTGGGACAGGGGGCGCGGACTACACCTTC.

The rearrangement joins TRBV18 to TRBJ1-1; D is undetermined. Germline-derived CDR1 and CDR2 are KGHSH and LQKENI. The CDR3 has 13 residues. The ends were cut back, 6 bases at V and 1 base at J, with 9 bases in the middle. The CDR3 DNA sequence: TGTGCCAGCTCTCCTAGACCGAACACTGAAGCTTTCTTT. Translated: CASSPRPNTEAFF.

The chain couples TRBV19 to TRBJ2-5; D remains unclear. The germline gives CDR1 LNHDA, CDR2 SQIVND (reference sequence). The germline V and J ends were trimmed by 5 bases and 0 bases, with 22 bases remaining between them. CDR3 length equals 18 residues. The DNA of the CDR3 is TGTGCCAGTAGTGCGTTTGTCGAAGTTACCTCGTACCAAGAGACCCAGTACTTC. Translating it yields CASSAFVEVTSYQETQYF.

This chain connects TRBV6-5 to TRBJ2-7; D unclear. The CDR3 runs to 12 residues. V lost 6 bases and J 4 bases, leaving 10 bases between the germline ends. The germline V gene encodes CDR1 MNHEY and CDR2 SVGAGI. CDR3 DNA sequence: TGTGCCAGCAGGGCCCAATCGTACGAGCAGTACTTC. Protein: CASRAQSYEQYF.

The chain uses TRBV4-1 and TRBJ2-1; TRBD2 agrees at 7 bases. The ends lost 4 bases at V and 2 bases at J; junction bases unmatched: 8. Germline assignment: CDR1 MGHRA and CDR2 YSYEKL. The CDR3 spans 16 residues. Here the CDR3 DNA reads TGCGCCAGCAGCCGCCCCGGACTAGTCCCCTACAATGAGCAGTTCTTC. Protein product: CASSRPGLVPYNEQFF.